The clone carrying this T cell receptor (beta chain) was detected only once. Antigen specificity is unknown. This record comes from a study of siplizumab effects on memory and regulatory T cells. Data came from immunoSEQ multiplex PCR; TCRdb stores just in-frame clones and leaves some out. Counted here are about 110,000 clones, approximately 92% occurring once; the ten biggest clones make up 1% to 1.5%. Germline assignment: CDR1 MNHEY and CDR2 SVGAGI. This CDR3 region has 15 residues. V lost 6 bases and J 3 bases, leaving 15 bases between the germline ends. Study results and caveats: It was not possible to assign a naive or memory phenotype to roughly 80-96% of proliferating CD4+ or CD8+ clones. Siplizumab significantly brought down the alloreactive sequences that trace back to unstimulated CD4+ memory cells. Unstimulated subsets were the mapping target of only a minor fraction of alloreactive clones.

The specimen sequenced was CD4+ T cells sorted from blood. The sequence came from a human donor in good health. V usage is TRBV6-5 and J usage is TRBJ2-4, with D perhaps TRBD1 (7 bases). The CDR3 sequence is CASSRLQGGKNIQYF. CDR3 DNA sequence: TGTGCCAGCAGCCGCCTGCAGGGGGGCAAAAACATTCAGTACTTC.